One sample yielded the 26 T cell receptor beta chains listed below, sequenced in a study of beta chain features in type 1 diabetes. Sequenced material consisted of expressed TCRB transcripts (all of the isolated RNA was reverse transcribed). Sequencing was performed with immunoSEQ multiplex PCR; in TCRdb, only in-frame clones are kept and a portion is missing. The sample holds around 450,000 clones, around 10% seen once. Source material: naive CD4+ T cells from blood. These receptors were taken from a young woman in good health.

This clone has a count of ten or more. The chain joins TRBV29-1 to TRBJ2-5; 7 nucleotides match TRBD1. The germline V gene encodes CDR1 SQVTM and CDR2 ANQGSEA. V dropped 6 bases and J dropped 0; count of bases not matched to a gene: 13. This CDR3 spans 16 amino acids. Here the CDR3 reads CSVRSDRAMYQETQYF. Written as DNA, the CDR3 is TGCAGCGTAAGGAGTGACAGGGCGATGTACCAAGAGACCCAGTACTTC.

This clone was observed a few times. V usage is TRBV6-6 and J usage is TRBJ2-1; D is undetermined. Between the trimmed V and J ends, which lost 3 bases and 9 bases, there was a span of 6 bases. This CDR3 contains 11 residues. Germline CDR1 is MNHNY and CDR2 is SVGAGI (reference sequence). DNA of the CDR3: TGTGCCAGCAGTTATAAGGTTGAGCAGTTCTTC. It codes for CASSYKVEQFF.

V and J are TRBV7-9 and TRBJ2-7; D is unresolved. Deletions cut 3 bases from V and 5 bases from J, with 11 bases between. The CDR3 sequence is 13 residues long. Germline loops: CDR1 SEHNR, CDR2 FQNEAQ (reference sequence). The CDR3 coding sequence is TGTGCCAGCAGCTTCTTCGTGAACGACGAGCAGTACTTC. Its translation: CASSFFVNDEQYF.

V gene TRBV28 combines with J gene TRBJ2-3; D is unclear. V was trimmed by 5 bases and J by 2 bases, leaving 8 bases between them. In germline, CDR1 is MDHEN, CDR2 SYDVKM. This CDR3 comprises 13 residues. In DNA form, the CDR3 reads TGTGCCAGCAGTATCGGACCCACAGATACGCAGTATTTT. Translated, it gives CASSIGPTDTQYF.

J is TRBJ2-2 and V is TRBV4-3, with D maybe TRBD2 (6 bases). V lost 2 bases to trimming and J lost 0 bases, with 10 bases between them. Germline assignment: CDR1 LGHNA and CDR2 YSLEER. The CDR3 runs 16 residues. The CDR3 loop reads CASSQLGGANTGELFF. Written as DNA, the CDR3 is TGCGCCAGCAGCCAATTGGGAGGAGCGAACACCGGGGAGCTGTTTTTT.

This rearrangement joins TRBV4-3 to TRBJ2-5; a possible D gene is TRBD2 (5 bases). CDR3 length: 15 residues. The V gene lost 1 base and the J gene lost 4 bases, with 13 bases spanning the gap. From germline, CDR1 is LGHNA and CDR2 YSLEER. CDR3 region: CASSQGAGGGETQYF. The DNA of the CDR3 is TGCGCCAGCAGCCAAGGGGCAGGTGGAGGAGAGACCCAGTACTTC.

This clone was detected only a few times. The rearrangement joins TRBV30 to TRBJ1-2; 7 bases align to TRBD1. The V segment lost 3 bases and the J segment 3 bases; nucleotides outside the gene matches: 13. There are 16 residues in the CDR3. Germline loops: CDR1 GTSNPN, CDR2 SVGIG (reference sequence). CDR3 protein: CAWSKNWGQTHYGYTF. CDR3 DNA sequence: TGTGCCTGGAGCAAAAATTGGGGACAGACGCACTATGGCTACACCTTC.

The chain couples TRBV5-1 to TRBJ2-1; TRBD1 agrees at 9 bases. The length of the CDR3 is 15 residues. The germline V gene has CDR1 SGHRS and CDR2 YFSETQ. Trimming cost V 0 bases and J 7 bases; bases outside gene matches: 5. CDR3 loop: CASSLEGDRVNEQFF. As DNA, the CDR3 is TGCGCCAGCAGCTTGGAAGGGGACAGGGTGAATGAGCAGTTCTTC.

The V gene is TRBV7-2, the J gene TRBJ2-3; no reliable D call. The germline V gene has CDR1 SGHTA and CDR2 FQGNSA. The V end lost 2 bases, the J end lost 1 base, and 7 bases lay between the germline ends. This CDR3 is 14 amino acids long. The DNA of the CDR3 is TGTGCCAGCAGCTTAACGTCGCGCACAGATACGCAGTATTTT. Its translation is CASSLTSRTDTQYF.

CDR3 in amino acids: CAGRTSGDQETQYF. CDR3 coding DNA: TGTGCCGGACGGACTAGCGGGGATCAAGAGACCCAGTACTTC. The chain couples TRBV28 to TRBJ2-5; the match to TRBD2 covers 12 bases. V lost 11 bases, J lost 2 bases, and 6 bases stayed unmatched. The CDR3 consists of 14 residues. Germline lookup yields CDR1 MDHEN and CDR2 SYDVKM.

This clone appeared a few times. The genes are TRBV5-1 and TRBJ2-7; a weak D match, TRBD2 (6 bases). Trimming pared 4 bases from V and 4 bases from J, leaving 15 bases between. There are 14 residues in the CDR3. Germline CDR1 reads SGHRS; CDR2 reads YFSETQ. CDR3 sequence: CASSIGFSGYEQYF. For the CDR3, the DNA is TGCGCCAGCAGCATTGGCTTTAGCGGATACGAGCAGTACTTC.

A few counts support this clone. The CDR3 protein is CASSATSGGYNEQFF. The CDR3, as DNA: TGTGCCAGCAGCGCCACTAGCGGGGGTTACAATGAGCAGTTCTTC. This chain links TRBV9 with TRBJ2-1; 11 positions agree with TRBD2. Germline trimming cut 3 bases from V and 4 bases from J; bases unmatched to any gene: 3. Germline V CDR1 and CDR2: SGDLS, YYNGEE. The CDR3 has 15 residues. Full variable domain (remainder filled in from reference TRBV9 and TRBJ2-1): DSGVTQTPKHLITATGQRVTLRCSPRSGDLSVYWYQQSLDQGLQFLIQYYNGEERAKGNILERFSAQQFPDLHSELNLSSLELGDSALYFCASSATSGGYNEQFFGPGTRLTVL.

In its sample, this clone was seen a few times. V and J are TRBV11-1 and TRBJ2-1; D ambiguous. Germline loops: CDR1 SGHAT, CDR2 FQDESV (reference sequence). Trimming removed 0 bases from V and 8 bases from J, with 14 bases in between. The CDR3 is 15 residues long. The CDR3 is CASSLAVLAGDEQFF. The DNA for the CDR3 is TGTGCCAGCAGCTTAGCAGTTCTCGCAGGCGATGAGCAGTTCTTC.

For this clone: One end of the junction is discordant with germline, which a read error may explain. The chain couples TRBV28 to TRBJ2-3, with 16 bases lining up with TRBD2. CDR3 length equals 15 residues. Germline CDR1 MDHEN, CDR2 SYDVKM. The CDR3, as DNA: TGTGCCAGCAGTCTGCCGGGACTAGCGGGGGGGCTATCGAATTTT. Its translation is CASSLPGLAGGLSNF.

V usage is TRBV2 and J usage is TRBJ1-5; D unresolved. Trimming removed 6 bases from V and 9 bases from J, with 9 bases in between. CDR1 is SNHLY, CDR2 FYNNEI, per germline. CDR3 length equals 11 residues. The CDR3 DNA reads TGTGCCAGCAGGCGTTCACGGCCCCAGCATTTT. This translates into CASRRSRPQHF. Full variable domain (remainder filled in from reference TRBV2 and TRBJ1-5): EPEVTQTPSHQVTQMGQEVILRCVPISNHLYFYWYRQILGQKVEFLVSFYNNEISEKSEIFDDQFSVERPDGSNFTLKIRSTKLEDSAMYFCASRRSRPQHFGDGTRLSIL.

This clone was detected a few times. CDR3 residues: CASSLGGSLNEKLFF. The CDR3 nucleotides are TGTGCCAGCAGCTTGGGAGGGAGCCTTAATGAAAAACTGTTTTTT. This chain links TRBV5-4 with TRBJ1-4; D gene unclear. The length of the CDR3 is 15 residues. Germline lookup yields CDR1 SGHNT and CDR2 YYREEE (reference sequence). The germline V and J ends were trimmed by 0 bases and 4 bases, with 10 bases remaining between them.

The chain combines TRBV29-1 with TRBJ1-5, with a weak D call TRBD1 (5 bases). There are 13 residues in the CDR3. V was pared by 4 bases and J by 5 bases, with 12 bases between. CDR1 SQVTM and CDR2 ANQGSEA come from the germline V gene. The CDR3 is CSVVFRGDQPQHF. The CDR3 bases are TGCAGCGTTGTGTTCCGGGGGGATCAGCCCCAGCATTTT.

The rearrangement uses TRBV2 and TRBJ2-6, with D unresolved. The CDR3 runs 13 residues. Trimming pared 7 bases from V and 4 bases from J, leaving 8 bases between. The germline CDR1 and CDR2 sequences are SNHLY and FYNNEI. This CDR3 is CASNLIGANVLTF. CDR3 bases: TGTGCCAGCAACCTTATAGGGGCCAACGTCCTGACTTTC.

This clone was detected a few times. This sequence joins TRBV10-3 and TRBJ1-1; tentative D call: TRBD1 (6 bases). The CDR3 runs 13 residues. Trimming left V 8 bases short and J 0 bases short, with 10 bases between. CDR1 and CDR2 from the germline V gene are ENHRY and SYGVKD. CDR3 loop: CAISGQLNTEAFF. Here the CDR3 DNA reads TGTGCCATCTCTGGACAGCTGAACACTGAAGCTTTCTTT.

The rearrangement joins TRBV25-1 to TRBJ2-3; D gene ambiguous. This CDR3 spans 15 amino acids. CDR1 is MGHDK, CDR2 SYGVNS, per germline. The ends were cut back, 1 base at V and 1 base at J, with 9 bases in the middle. Here the CDR3 DNA reads TGTGCCAGCAGTGAATCCCCAACCCGCACAGATACGCAGTATTTT. It codes for CASSESPTRTDTQYF.

The chain has TRBV5-1 and TRBJ2-2, with no clear D. This CDR3 is 14 amino acids long. Trimming cost V 0 bases and J 4 bases, with 7 bases left between them. Germline V gene sequence: CDR1 SGHRS, CDR2 YFSETQ. The CDR3 loop reads CASSLGHRTGELFF. CDR3 bases: TGCGCCAGCAGCTTGGGTCATCGCACCGGGGAGCTGTTTTTT.

The chain recombines TRBV7-2 with TRBJ1-2, with D tentatively TRBD1 (6 bases). In germline, CDR1 is SGHTA, CDR2 FQGNSA. The CDR3 sequence is 15 residues long. V was pared by 6 bases and J by 13 bases, with 27 bases between. The CDR3 coding sequence is TGTGCCAGCAGGTCAGAACCGGACAGCTCTTTTAGCTCCACCTTC. Residues: CASRSEPDSSFSSTF.

J is TRBJ1-2 and V is TRBV7-2, with 10 bases matching TRBD1. This CDR3 has 15 amino acids. The trim removed 3 bases at V and 5 bases at J, leaving 6 bases unmatched. The germline V gene encodes CDR1 SGHTA and CDR2 FQGNSA. The CDR3 reads CASSFPDRGKYGYTF. The CDR3 coding sequence is TGTGCCAGCAGCTTCCCGGACAGGGGGAAATATGGCTACACCTTC.

This clone was seen only a few times. The CDR3 region is CASSSKDRGPNIQYF. In DNA, the CDR3 is TGTGCCAGCAGTTCGAAGGACAGGGGGCCCAACATTCAGTACTTC. J is TRBJ2-4 and V is TRBV2; 11 bases are a match to TRBD1. V trimming: 5 bases; J trimming: 7 bases; junction bases outside the gene matches: 7. Germline assignment: CDR1 SNHLY and CDR2 FYNNEI. The CDR3 is made up of 15 amino acids.

This clone turned up a few times. The chain links TRBV7-2 to TRBJ2-7; D unresolved. Trimming cost V 4 bases and J 1 base, with 2 bases left between them. Germline CDR1 and CDR2: SGHTA and FQGNSA. The CDR3 sequence is 11 residues long. The CDR3 here is CASSWSYEQYF. In nucleotides, the CDR3 is TGTGCCAGCAGCTGGTCCTACGAGCAGTACTTC.

In its sample, this clone was seen a few times. The CDR3 reads CASSESENTEAFF. CDR3 DNA sequence: TGCGCCAGCAGCGAGAGTGAGAACACTGAAGCTTTCTTT. This sequence joins TRBV5-1 and TRBJ1-1; D not resolved. The V end lost 4 bases, the J end lost 1 base, and 8 bases lay between the germline ends. CDR3 length: 13 amino acids. Germline CDR1 reads SGHRS; CDR2 reads YFSETQ.